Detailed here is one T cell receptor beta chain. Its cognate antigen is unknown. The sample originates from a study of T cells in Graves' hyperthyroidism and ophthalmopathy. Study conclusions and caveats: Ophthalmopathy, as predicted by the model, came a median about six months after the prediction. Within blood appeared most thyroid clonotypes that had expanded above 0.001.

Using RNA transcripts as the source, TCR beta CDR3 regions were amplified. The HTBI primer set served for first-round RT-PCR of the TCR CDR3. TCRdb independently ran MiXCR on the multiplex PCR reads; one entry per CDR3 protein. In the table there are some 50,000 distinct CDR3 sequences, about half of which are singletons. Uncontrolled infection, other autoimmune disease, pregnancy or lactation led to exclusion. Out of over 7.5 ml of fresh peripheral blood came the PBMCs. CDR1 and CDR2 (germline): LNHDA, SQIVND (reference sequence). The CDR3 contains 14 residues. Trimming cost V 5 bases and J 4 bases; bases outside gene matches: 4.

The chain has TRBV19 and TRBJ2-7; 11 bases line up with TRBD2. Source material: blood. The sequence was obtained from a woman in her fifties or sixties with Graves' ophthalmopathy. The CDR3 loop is CASSVGTSGYEQYF. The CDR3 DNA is TGTGCCAGTAGTGTCGGGACTAGCGGTTACGAGCAGTACTTC.